These 32 T cell receptor beta chains share one sample of origin, sequenced in a study of CD8+ T cells in alopecia areata. Treatment indicated: oral pan-JAK inhibitor, 5-10 mg twice daily. Extraction of RNA preceded its reverse transcription into cDNA, which served as the sequencing template. The data were produced by immunoSEQ multiplex PCR, yet TCRdb's version contains in-frame clones alone and is incomplete. The profile shows 200,000 to 250,000 clones, 50% to 75% of them singletons. Sequences were derived from CD4+ T cells sorted from blood, sampled at week 4, from a patient treated with tofacitinib. These receptor sequences come from a human donor with alopecia areata.

The V and J genes are TRBV7-2 and TRBJ1-2; 12 bases match TRBD1. The CDR3 length is 15 residues. The junction had 4 bases not matched to a gene; V was cut back by 5 bases and J by 3 bases. The V gene's germline CDR1 is SGHTA and CDR2 FQGNSA. The CDR3 loop is CASSPGQGAYYGYTF. CDR3 bases: TGTGCCAGCAGCCCGGGACAGGGGGCCTACTATGGCTACACCTTC.

This clone came up once. V is TRBV5-4 and J is TRBJ1-1, with D maybe TRBD1 (6 bases). The V and J ends lost 0 bases and 4 bases respectively, with 13 bases between them. From germline, CDR1 is SGHNT and CDR2 YYREEE (reference sequence). The length of the CDR3 is 15 residues. CDR3 residues: CASSLEGGLGTEAFF. CDR3 bases: TGTGCCAGCAGCTTGGAAGGGGGTTTAGGCACTGAAGCTTTCTTT.

The chain has TRBV4-2 and TRBJ1-6; unclear D gene. The V end lost 0 bases, the J end lost 3 bases, and 6 bases lay between the germline ends. The CDR3 is made up of 15 amino acids. Germline V gene lookup returns CDR1 LGHNA and CDR2 YNFKEQ. This chain's CDR3 is CASSQDRFYNSPLHF. CDR3 nucleotides: TGTGCCAGCAGCCAAGATCGGTTCTATAATTCACCCCTCCACTTT.

This clone was counted a few times. J is TRBJ1-2 and V is TRBV10-1; possibly TRBD1 for D (5 bases). The ends were cut back, 4 bases at V and 8 bases at J, with 14 bases in the middle. Germline CDR1 reads WNHNN; CDR2 reads SYGVQD (reference sequence). CDR3 length: 13 amino acids. The CDR3 here is CASSAEGPVGYTF. In DNA, the CDR3 is TGCGCCAGCAGTGCGGAGGGACCGGTGGGCTACACCTTC.

This rearrangement joins TRBV29-1 to TRBJ1-2; TRBD1 matches at 9 bases. Germline-derived CDR1 and CDR2 are SQVTM and ANQGSEA. There are 11 residues in the CDR3. V was pared by 7 bases and J by 6 bases, with 3 bases of the junction left unmatched. CDR3 nucleotides: TGCAGCGCACGACAGGGGGATGGCTACACCTTC. Protein product: CSARQGDGYTF. Drawing the rest from reference TRBV29-1 and TRBJ1-2, the complete variable domain is SAVISQKPSRDICQRGTSLTIQCQVDSQVTMMFWYRQQPGQSLTLIATANQGSEATYESGFVIDKFPISRPNLTFSTLTVSNMSPEDSSIYLCSARQGDGYTFGSGTRLTVV.

The genes are TRBV30 and TRBJ1-1, with TRBD1 identical over 8 bases. The CDR3 runs to 14 residues. CDR1 GTSNPN and CDR2 SVGIG come from the germline V gene (reference sequence). Germline trimming cut 0 bases from V and 5 bases from J; bases unmatched to any gene: 5. CDR3 DNA sequence: TGTGCCTGGAGTGTGGGCAGGGGGCCTACTGAAGCTTTCTTT. Encoded protein: CAWSVGRGPTEAFF.

This clone was counted between two and nine times. This chain links TRBV5-1 with TRBJ2-1; 8 bases map to TRBD2. The V segment lost 4 bases and the J segment 0 bases; nucleotides outside the gene matches: 3. The CDR3 runs to 15 residues. CDR1 SGHRS and CDR2 YFSETQ come from the germline V gene. The CDR3, as DNA: TGCGCCAGCAGCGCCGGGGGGGACTCCTACAATGAGCAGTTCTTC. This sequence encodes CASSAGGDSYNEQFF.

In this sample, this clone turned up a few times. The CDR3 reads CASRDGLGHNEQFF. In nucleotides, the CDR3 is TGCGCCAGCAGGGACGGTCTAGGGCACAATGAGCAGTTCTTC. The chain recombines TRBV23-1 with TRBJ2-1; D gene ambiguous. TRBV23-1 is recorded as an ORF, its role being uncertain. The CDR3 sequence is 14 residues long. With 6 bases removed from V and 5 bases from J, the gap between germline ends came to 14 bases.

The chain links TRBV29-1 to TRBJ1-1; possible D gene TRBD1, 6 bases. The ends were cut back, 6 bases at V and 11 bases at J, with 22 bases in the middle. The CDR3 spans 13 residues. The V gene's germline CDR1 is SQVTM and CDR2 ANQGSEA. CDR3: CSVLLDRSGGAFF. The CDR3 region has the DNA TGCAGCGTCCTACTAGACCGTTCGGGGGGCGCTTTCTTT.

The chain's CDR3 is CASSYPAGVVNGELFF. CDR3 coding DNA: TGTGCCAGCAGCTACCCGGCAGGGGTGGTGAACGGGGAGCTGTTTTTT. The chain uses TRBV11-2 and TRBJ2-2, with a weak D call TRBD1 (6 bases). This CDR3 has 16 residues. Germline values: CDR1 SGHAT, CDR2 FQNNGV. Between the trimmed V and J ends, which lost 4 bases and 7 bases, there was a span of 19 bases. Supplemented by reference TRBV11-2 and TRBJ2-2, the full variable domain reads EAGVAQSPRYKIIEKRQSVAFWCNPISGHATLYWYQQILGQGPKLLIQFQNNGVVDDSQLPKDRFSAERLKGVDSTLKIQPAKLEDSAVYLCASSYPAGVVNGELFFGEGSRLTVL.

The rearrangement links TRBV5-1 to TRBJ2-3; the match to TRBD1 covers 10 bases. This CDR3 spans 15 amino acids. CDR1 is SGHRS and CDR2 is YFSETQ in the germline V gene. Losses at the gene ends were 5 bases for V and 2 bases for J; bases not matched to a gene: 5. CDR3 bases: TGCGCCAGCAGTCCCGGGACAGGGGCCACAGATACGCAGTATTTT. Its protein product is CASSPGTGATDTQYF.

This chain connects TRBV2 to TRBJ2-5; D is unresolved. Matching the DNA end better, TRBJ2-7 makes the J call doubtful. CDR1 and CDR2 (germline): SNHLY, FYNNEI. The CDR3 loop spans 12 amino acids. The CDR3 reads CASSDQEYEQYF. In DNA form, the CDR3 reads TGTGCCAGCAGTGATCAGGAATACGAGCAGTACTTC.

In this sample, this clone turned up a few times. The chain employs TRBV19 and TRBJ2-3, with 8 bases aligning to TRBD1. Germline trimming cut 1 base from V and 6 bases from J; bases unmatched to any gene: 9. This CDR3 spans 16 amino acids. Germline CDR1 and CDR2: LNHDA and SQIVND (reference sequence). The CDR3 region has the DNA TGTGCCAGTAGTATAGGGGCCGGCAGGGGGCCGGATACGCAGTATTTT. Translated, it gives CASSIGAGRGPDTQYF.

V and J are TRBV29-1 and TRBJ2-4; D gene ambiguous. V was trimmed by 7 bases and J by 0 bases, leaving 13 bases between them. CDR1 and CDR2 (germline): SQVTM, ANQGSEA. This CDR3 is 14 amino acids long. CDR3 loop: CSATPALAKNIQYF. The CDR3 region has the DNA TGCAGCGCCACGCCGGCGCTAGCCAAAAACATTCAGTACTTC.

This clone was seen only a few times. CDR3 residues: CASSLPGPPYEQYF. CDR3 bases: TGTGCCAGCAGCTTACCTGGGCCACCCTACGAGCAGTACTTC. V gene TRBV7-2 combines with J gene TRBJ2-7; D not certain. Germline CDR1 SGHTA, CDR2 FQGNSA. The germline V and J ends were trimmed by 2 bases and 2 bases, with 10 bases remaining between them. CDR3 length equals 14 residues.

V usage is TRBV4-3 and J usage is TRBJ2-2; 13 bases line up with TRBD2. Per germline, CDR1 LGHNA and CDR2 YSLEER. V trimming: 8 bases; J trimming: 4 bases; junction bases outside the gene matches: 4. CDR3 length: 15 residues. CDR3 amino acids: CASGTSGGATGELFF. CDR3 sequence (DNA): TGCGCCAGCGGAACTAGCGGGGGGGCCACCGGGGAGCTGTTTTTT.

The V and J genes are TRBV7-2 and TRBJ1-1, with 7 bases lining up with TRBD1. With V trimmed by 4 bases and J by 2 bases, 4 bases remained unmatched. The germline gives CDR1 SGHTA, CDR2 FQGNSA. The CDR3 runs to 14 residues. CDR3 nucleotides: TGTGCCAGCAGCTCGGGACAGACTAACACTGAAGCTTTCTTT. Its translation is CASSSGQTNTEAFF. Supplemented by reference TRBV7-2 and TRBJ1-1, the full variable domain reads GAGVSQSPSNKVTEKGKDVELRCDPISGHTALYWYRQSLGQGLEFLIYFQGNSAPDKSGLPSDRFSAERTGGSVSTLTIQRTQQEDSAVYLCASSSGQTNTEAFFGQGTRLTVV.

CDR3 loop: CASSLSGGGNQPQHF. Here the CDR3 DNA reads TGTGCCAGCAGCTTATCTGGGGGGGGCAATCAGCCCCAGCATTTT. The genes are TRBV7-8 and TRBJ1-5, with D possibly being TRBD1 (5 bases). Per the germline V gene, CDR1 is SGHVS and CDR2 is FQNEAQ. The germline V and J ends were trimmed by 2 bases and 2 bases, with 10 bases remaining between them. The CDR3 contains 15 residues.

This clone has more than one count but fewer than ten. The gene calls are TRBV11-2 and TRBJ1-3; 9 bases map to TRBD1. Germline trimming cut 6 bases from V and 4 bases from J; bases unmatched to any gene: 10. CDR1 SGHAT and CDR2 FQNNGV come from the germline V gene. This CDR3 contains 16 residues. CDR3 nucleotide sequence: TGTGCCAGCAGAACCGGGACAGGGAGTTCGGGAAACACCATATATTTT. Protein sequence: CASRTGTGSSGNTIYF.

The chain is built from TRBV9 and TRBJ2-1, with 8 positions matching TRBD2. Losses at the gene ends were 4 bases for V and 3 bases for J; bases not matched to a gene: 3. The CDR3 is made up of 14 amino acids. Germline CDR1 is SGDLS and CDR2 is YYNGEE. The chain's CDR3 is CASSLGTSYNEQFF. The CDR3 DNA reads TGTGCCAGCAGCCTCGGGACTAGCTACAATGAGCAGTTCTTC.

CDR3 sequence reads: CASSPGTGELFF. CDR3 DNA: TGTGCCAGCAGTCCCGGAACCGGGGAGCTGTTTTTT. The J gene is TRBJ2-2, the V gene TRBV6-5; D not resolved. Germline V gene lookup returns CDR1 MNHEY and CDR2 SVGAGI. Trimming pared 5 bases from V and 5 bases from J, leaving 6 bases between. The CDR3 is 12 residues long.

The chain combines TRBV18 with TRBJ1-5, with TRBD1 as a possible D gene (6 bases). V lost 3 bases, J lost 6 bases, and 15 bases lay in between. The CDR3 covers 15 residues. Per germline, CDR1 KGHSH and CDR2 LQKENI. The CDR3 spells CASSPGSQGTQPQHF. Written as DNA, the CDR3 is TGTGCCAGCTCACCGGGTTCACAGGGTACTCAGCCCCAGCATTTT.

The genes are TRBV5-6 and TRBJ2-3, with D perhaps matching TRBD1 (7 bases). The CDR3 is made up of 16 amino acids. V was pared by 9 bases and J by 5 bases, with 25 bases between. Looked up from germline, CDR1 is SGHDT and CDR2 is YYEEEE. CDR3 sequence reads: CATLRQGLRGGDTQYF. DNA for the CDR3: TGTGCCACACTAAGACAGGGACTCCGCGGAGGAGATACGCAGTATTTT.

This sequence joins TRBV2 and TRBJ2-3, with 15 bases identical to TRBD2. The V segment lost 5 bases and the J segment 6 bases; nucleotides outside the gene matches: 6. The V gene's germline CDR1 is SNHLY and CDR2 FYNNEI. CDR3 length equals 16 residues. CDR3 nucleotides: TGTGCCAGCAGTCGGACTAGCGGGGGGGCAGATGATACGCAGTATTTT. Amino acids: CASSRTSGGADDTQYF.

The chain uses TRBV25-1 and TRBJ2-3; the match to TRBD2 covers 8 bases. The CDR3 consists of 14 residues. Germline values: CDR1 MGHDK, CDR2 SYGVNS. With V trimmed by 9 bases and J by 2 bases, 7 bases remained unmatched. The DNA of the CDR3 is TGTGCCAGTTCGGGACTAGATTACACAGATACGCAGTATTTT. This sequence encodes CASSGLDYTDTQYF.

This clone was counted between two and nine times. The chain combines TRBV6-6 with TRBJ1-2; possible D gene TRBD1, 6 bases. Germline V gene sequence: CDR1 MNHNY, CDR2 SVGAGI (reference sequence). CDR3 length: 16 residues. V was clipped by 8 bases and J by 0 bases, with 19 bases between them. CDR3 loop: CASSTAQGRTNYGYTF. In DNA, the CDR3 is TGTGCCAGCTCCACCGCGCAGGGGCGAACTAACTATGGCTACACCTTC.

The rearrangement joins TRBV10-3 to TRBJ2-6, with TRBD1 as a possible D gene (6 bases). This CDR3 region has 15 residues. Germline CDR1 is ENHRY and CDR2 is SYGVKD. V was shortened by 6 bases and J by 0 bases, with 9 bases between the two germline ends. The CDR3 loop reads CAISGQLSGANVLTF. The CDR3 nucleotides read TGTGCCATCAGCGGACAGCTCTCTGGGGCCAACGTCCTGACTTTC.

The chain couples TRBV5-1 to TRBJ2-4; no firm D call. CDR3 length: 15 residues. V was clipped by 0 bases and J by 3 bases, with 10 bases between them. Germline V gene lookup returns CDR1 SGHRS and CDR2 YFSETQ. The CDR3 nucleotides read TGCGCCAGCAGCTTGGAGGCATTGGGCAAAAACATTCAGTACTTC. This translates into CASSLEALGKNIQYF. The variable domain in full, completed from reference TRBV5-1 and TRBJ2-4, reads KAGVTQTPRYLIKTRGQQVTLSCSPISGHRSVSWYQQTPGQGLQFLFEYFSETQRNKGNFPGRFSGRQFSNSRSEMNVSTLELGDSALYLCASSLEALGKNIQYFGAGTRLSVL.

The chain carries TRBV7-2 and TRBJ2-7; either TRBD1 or TRBD2 may fit D (5 bases each). This CDR3 has 16 residues. The ends were cut back, 1 base at V and 5 bases at J, with 18 bases in the middle. CDR1 and CDR2 (germline): SGHTA, FQGNSA. The CDR3 nucleotides are TGTGCCAGCAGCTTAGGGTTCGGGACCAACACCCACGAGCAGTACTTC. Its translation is CASSLGFGTNTHEQYF.

The chain has TRBV4-2 and TRBJ2-7; the D is unclear. The germline V gene encodes CDR1 LGHNA and CDR2 YNFKEQ. Between the trimmed V and J ends, which lost 0 bases and 2 bases, there was a span of 11 bases. This CDR3 region has 15 residues. In DNA, the CDR3 is TGTGCCAGCAGCCAAGATCTACTCAACACCTACGAGCAGTACTTC. Encoded protein: CASSQDLLNTYEQYF.

The chain combines TRBV5-6 with TRBJ2-7; weak D call: TRBD1 (5 bases). The CDR3 length is 14 residues. Germline CDR1 and CDR2: SGHDT and YYEEEE. The V gene lost 5 bases and the J gene lost 5 bases, with 17 bases spanning the gap. CDR3 protein: CASSQTSGQDEQYF. CDR3 DNA sequence: TGTGCCAGCAGTCAGACATCAGGGCAAGACGAGCAGTACTTC.

The genes are TRBV5-1 and TRBJ1-1, with D tentatively TRBD1 (5 bases). Trimming removed 4 bases at V and 4 bases at J, with 23 bases between. Germline-derived CDR1 and CDR2 are SGHRS and YFSETQ. The CDR3 consists of 17 residues. For the CDR3, the DNA is TGCGCCAGCAGCCCGGGGACCTTACAGAAGGGAGCCACTGAAGCTTTCTTT. Its protein is CASSPGTLQKGATEAFF.